Listed below are T cell receptor beta chains from one sample, sequenced in a study of spatial heterogeneity in lung cancer. Using its own MiXCR run on the 5' RACE reads, TCRdb lists one record per CDR3 protein. The sample holds 23,000 or so distinct CDR3 sequences, just under 7% seen once. The source was PBMCs, collected at surgery. These TCRs come from a male donor with early-stage non-small cell lung cancer. The CDR3 runs from the conserved cysteine through the conserved F or W. A D gene is named only where the DNA matches it firmly. Not every row has a clone size; where given, it reads once, few, many or a size class.

CDR3aa: CASSLEGWGDGYTF
CDR3nt: TGCGCCAGCAGCTTGGAAGGTTGGGGCGATGGCTACACCTTC
d_gene: NA
abundance: many
v_gene: TRBV5-1
j_gene: TRBJ1-2

CDR3aa: CASSYSTGRNQPQHF
CDR3nt: TGTGCCAGCAGTTACTCAACAGGGAGGAATCAGCCCCAGCATTTT
d_gene: NA
abundance: many
v_gene: TRBV6-2/TRBV6-3
j_gene: TRBJ1-5

CDR3aa: CAWTRVGEQFF
CDR3nt: TGTGCCTGGACCAGGGTCGGTGAGCAGTTCTTC
d_gene: NA
abundance: many
v_gene: TRBV30
j_gene: TRBJ2-1

CDR3aa: CASSLLGSGANVLTF
CDR3nt: TGTGCCAGCAGTTTGTTGGGTTCTGGGGCCAACGTCCTGACTTTC
d_gene: NA
abundance: many
v_gene: TRBV28
j_gene: TRBJ2-6

CDR3aa: CAWASGRNEQFF
CDR3nt: TGTGCCTGGGCTAGCGGGAGGAATGAGCAGTTCTTC
d_gene: TRBD2
abundance: many
v_gene: TRBV30
j_gene: TRBJ2-1

CDR3aa: CASQQTGELFF
CDR3nt: TGTGCCAGCCAGCAAACCGGGGAGCTGTTTTTT
d_gene: NA
abundance: few
v_gene: TRBV2
j_gene: TRBJ2-2

CDR3aa: CSASGGNEQFF
CDR3nt: TGCAGTGCTAGCGGGGGCAATGAGCAGTTCTTC
d_gene: NA
abundance: few
v_gene: TRBV20-1
j_gene: TRBJ2-1

CDR3aa: CASSLRGLAGETQYF
CDR3nt: TGTGCCAGCAGCTTGCGGGGACTAGCAGGGGAGACCCAGTACTTC
d_gene: TRBD2
abundance: many
v_gene: TRBV5-4
j_gene: TRBJ2-5

CDR3aa: CAISDRVSLAEAFF
CDR3nt: TGTGCCATCAGCGACAGGGTGTCTTTGGCTGAAGCTTTCTTT
d_gene: TRBD1
abundance: few
v_gene: TRBV10-3
j_gene: TRBJ1-1

CDR3aa: CASSLTTANTEAFF
CDR3nt: TGCGCCAGCAGCCTGACGACGGCGAACACTGAAGCTTTCTTT
d_gene: NA
abundance: many
v_gene: TRBV10-2
j_gene: TRBJ1-1

CDR3aa: CASRHMGSPEQFF
CDR3nt: TGTGCCAGCAGGCATATGGGCAGTCCTGAGCAGTTCTTC
d_gene: NA
abundance: NA
v_gene: TRBV11-3
j_gene: TRBJ2-1

CDR3aa: CASSTILSDTEAFF
CDR3nt: TGCGCCAGCAGCACAATTCTATCCGACACTGAAGCTTTCTTT
d_gene: NA
abundance: many
v_gene: TRBV5-1
j_gene: TRBJ1-1

CDR3aa: CASRLGQGLAEQYF
CDR3nt: TGTGCCAGCAGGTTGGGCCAGGGTCTGGCCGAGCAGTACTTC
d_gene: NA
abundance: many
v_gene: TRBV28
j_gene: TRBJ2-7